Below are 14 T cell receptor beta chains sequenced from a single sample in a study of blood T cell repertoires in COVID-19. Some clones are missing from TCRdb's copy, which holds only in-frame ones; the method was immunoSEQ multiplex PCR. The data contain around 170,000 clones, around 83% of them singletons. Sequencing used peripheral blood. These TCRs come from a woman in her thirties or forties with acute or convalescent COVID-19.

The genes are TRBV15 and TRBJ2-1, with 8 bases identical to TRBD1. The CDR3 length is 14 residues. J was trimmed by 10 bases and V by 1 base; bases with no gene match: 6. Germline assignment: CDR1 LNHNV and CDR2 YYDKDF (reference sequence). CDR3 nucleotides: TGTGCCACCAGCAGAGGGCAGGGGGCAGGGGAGCAGTTCTTC. It yields the protein CATSRGQGAGEQFF.

This clone came up a few times. This chain joins TRBV18 and TRBJ2-3, with 10 bases fitting TRBD1. V shed 3 bases, J shed 4 bases, and the junction held 1 base outside the gene matches. CDR3 length equals 14 residues. Germline CDR1 reads KGHSH; CDR2 reads LQKENI. This CDR3 reads CASSPGQGPDTQYF. DNA for the CDR3: TGTGCCAGCTCACCGGGACAGGGGCCAGATACGCAGTATTTT. Full variable domain (rest looked up from reference TRBV18 and TRBJ2-3): NAGVMQNPRHLVRRRGQEARLRCSPMKGHSHVYWYRQLPEEGLKFMVYLQKENIIDESGMPKERFSAEFPKEGPSILRIQQVVRGDSAAYFCASSPGQGPDTQYFGPGTRLTVL.

The chain links TRBV18 to TRBJ1-1; 7 nucleotides match TRBD1. V trimming: 3 bases; J trimming: 7 bases; junction bases outside the gene matches: 11. The CDR3 is 15 amino acids. Germline CDR1 KGHSH, CDR2 LQKENI. The DNA for the CDR3 is TGTGCCAGCTCACCGCCCCCCTTGACAGGGAATGAAGCTTTCTTT. This translates into CASSPPPLTGNEAFF.

This clone was detected once. This sequence joins TRBV30 and TRBJ2-1; possible D gene TRBD2, 5 bases. Trimming removed 0 bases from V and 3 bases from J, with 12 bases in between. Looked up from germline, CDR1 is GTSNPN and CDR2 is SVGIG (reference sequence). The CDR3 extends over 15 amino acids. The CDR3 is CAWSVLWTGYNEQFF. CDR3 nucleotide sequence: TGTGCCTGGAGTGTACTTTGGACTGGCTACAATGAGCAGTTCTTC.

This clone was seen a single time. V and J are TRBV11-2 and TRBJ2-7; 10 bases fit TRBD1. With 1 base clipped from V and 3 bases from J, the junction kept 0 bases outside the gene matches. The germline V gene encodes CDR1 SGHAT and CDR2 FQNNGV. The CDR3 is made up of 14 amino acids. CDR3 in DNA: TGTGCCAGCAGCTTAGGGACAGGGGGCTACGAGCAGTACTTC. Its translation is CASSLGTGGYEQYF.

The chain carries TRBV6-6 and TRBJ1-6; TRBD1 aligns across 9 bases. Germline V gives CDR1 MNHNY, CDR2 SVGAGI (reference sequence). The J segment lost 4 bases and the V segment lost 5 bases, leaving 15 bases of the junction unmatched. The CDR3 is 19 residues long. The CDR3, as DNA: TGTGCCAGCAGTCCCGACAGGGGGGCCCACCAGACTTATAATTCACCCCTCCACTTT. It codes for CASSPDRGAHQTYNSPLHF.

The genes are TRBV5-1 and TRBJ2-1, with TRBD1 identical over 9 bases. This CDR3 is built from 15 residues. Germline loops: CDR1 SGHRS, CDR2 YFSETQ. J gave up 7 bases and V 1 base, and 6 bases lay outside the gene matches. CDR3 sequence: CASSLRDRVGNEQFF. CDR3 sequence (DNA): TGCGCCAGCAGCTTGCGGGACAGGGTCGGGAATGAGCAGTTCTTC.

The chain couples TRBV25-1 to TRBJ1-2; 8 bases match TRBD1. Germline V gene sequence: CDR1 MGHDK, CDR2 SYGVNS. This CDR3 has 12 residues. J was trimmed by 4 bases and V by 8 bases; bases with no gene match: 3. The CDR3 nucleotides read TGTGCCAGCTGGGACAGGTTCTATGGCTACACCTTC. The encoded protein is CASWDRFYGYTF.

This chain connects TRBV4-1 to TRBJ1-5, with TRBD1 matching over 8 bases. V was pared by 1 base and J by 1 base, with 6 bases of the junction left unmatched. The CDR3 sequence is 17 residues long. Looked up from germline, CDR1 is MGHRA and CDR2 is YSYEKL. The CDR3 DNA is TGCGCCAGCAGCCAAGGCAACAGGGGGATGAGCAATCAGCCCCAGCATTTT. Protein sequence: CASSQGNRGMSNQPQHF.

This clone is medium-sized (0.01 to 0.1%) in the sample. This chain joins TRBV3-1 (or the pseudogene TRBV3-2) and TRBJ1-5, with D unclear. The germline V and J ends were trimmed by 3 bases and 3 bases, with 9 bases remaining between them. The CDR3 length is 14 residues. CDR1 is LGHDT, CDR2 YNNKEL, per germline (reference sequence). The DNA of the CDR3 is TGTGCCAGCAGCCATACGCGGAACAATCAGCCCCAGCATTTT. It codes for CASSHTRNNQPQHF.

The CDR3 DNA follows: TGTGCCAGCAGTGCAACGGACACACAACAGTTCTTC. It is translated as CASSATDTQQFF. V usage is TRBV28 and J usage is TRBJ2-1; the D gene is possibly TRBD1 (5 bases). This CDR3 has 12 amino acids. Trimming stripped 5 bases from V and 13 bases from J, with 15 bases between. Looked up from germline, CDR1 is MDHEN and CDR2 is SYDVKM.

The rearrangement uses TRBV3-1 (or the pseudogene TRBV3-2) and TRBJ1-3, with D unresolved. Looked up from germline, CDR1 is LGHDT and CDR2 is YNNKEL (reference sequence). The CDR3 loop spans 17 amino acids. V was trimmed by 3 bases and J by 0 bases, leaving 15 bases between them. In DNA, the CDR3 is TGTGCCAGCAGCCATAGGCAGGCAATACTCTCTGGAAACACCATATATTTT. It translates to CASSHRQAILSGNTIYF.

This chain links TRBV19 with TRBJ1-1; a possible D gene is TRBD1 (5 bases). V was shortened by 5 bases and J by 7 bases, with 8 bases between the two germline ends. The CDR3 extends over 11 amino acids. Germline V gene data show CDR1 as LNHDA and CDR2 as SQIVND (reference sequence). CDR3 sequence reads: CASSLTVEAFF. The CDR3 DNA sequence: TGTGCCAGTAGTCTGACAGTTGAAGCTTTCTTT.

This clone was observed a handful of times. The CDR3 DNA sequence: TGTGCCAGCCGCCGGCGAGCGGGGTCTTACGAGCAGTACTTC. Amino acids: CASRRRAGSYEQYF. The V call is TRBV28, the J call TRBJ2-7; 7 bases fit TRBD2. The CDR3 spans 14 residues. Germline trimming cut 8 bases from V and 4 bases from J; bases unmatched to any gene: 11. CDR1 and CDR2 from the germline V gene are MDHEN and SYDVKM.